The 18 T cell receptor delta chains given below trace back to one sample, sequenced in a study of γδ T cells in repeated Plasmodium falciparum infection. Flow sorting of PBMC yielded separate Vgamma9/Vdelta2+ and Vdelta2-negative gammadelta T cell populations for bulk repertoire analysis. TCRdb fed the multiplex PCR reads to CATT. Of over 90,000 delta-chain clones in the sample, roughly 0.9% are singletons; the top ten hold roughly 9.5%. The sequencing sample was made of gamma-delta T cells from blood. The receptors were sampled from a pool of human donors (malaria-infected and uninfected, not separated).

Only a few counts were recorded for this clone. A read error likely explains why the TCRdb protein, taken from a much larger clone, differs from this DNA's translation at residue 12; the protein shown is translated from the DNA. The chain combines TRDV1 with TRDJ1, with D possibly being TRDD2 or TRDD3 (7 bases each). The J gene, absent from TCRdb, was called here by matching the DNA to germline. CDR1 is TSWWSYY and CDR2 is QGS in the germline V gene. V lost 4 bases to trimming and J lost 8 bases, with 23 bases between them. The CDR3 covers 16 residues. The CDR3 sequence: CALGVSYVGGYAKLIF. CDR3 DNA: TGTGCTCTTGGGGTTTCCTACGTGGGAGGATACGCGAAACTCATCTTT.

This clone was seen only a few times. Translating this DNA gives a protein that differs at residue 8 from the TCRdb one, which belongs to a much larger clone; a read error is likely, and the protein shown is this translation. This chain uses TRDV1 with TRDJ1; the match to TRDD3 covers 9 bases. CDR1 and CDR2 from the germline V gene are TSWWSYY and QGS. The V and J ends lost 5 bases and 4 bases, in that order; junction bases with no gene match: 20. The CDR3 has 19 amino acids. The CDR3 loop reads CALGPRARGIQGECDKLIF. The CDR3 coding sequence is TGTGCTCTTGGGCCCCGGGCCCGGGGGATACAGGGGGAGTGCGATAAACTCATCTTT.

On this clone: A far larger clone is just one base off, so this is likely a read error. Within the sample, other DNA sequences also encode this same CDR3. CDR3 protein: CACDPLGDIGYTDKLIF. The CDR3 DNA reads TGTGCCTGTGACCCTCTGGGGGATATCGGGTACACCGATAAACTTATCTTT. The chain combines TRDV2 with TRDJ1; 10 nucleotides align to TRDD3. The CDR3 loop spans 17 amino acids. Germline V CDR1 and CDR2: GEAIGNYY, EKD.

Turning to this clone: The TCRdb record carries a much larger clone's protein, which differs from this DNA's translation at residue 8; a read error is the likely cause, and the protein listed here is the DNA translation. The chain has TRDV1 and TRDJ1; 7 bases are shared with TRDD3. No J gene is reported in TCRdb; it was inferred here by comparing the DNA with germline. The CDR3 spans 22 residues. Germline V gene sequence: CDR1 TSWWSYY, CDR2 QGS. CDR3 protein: CALGDSAASHLNTGEVNDRLIF. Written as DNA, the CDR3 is TGTGCTCTTGGGGACTCCGCCGCTTCCCACCTAAATACTGGGGAGGTGAACGATAGACTCATCTTT.

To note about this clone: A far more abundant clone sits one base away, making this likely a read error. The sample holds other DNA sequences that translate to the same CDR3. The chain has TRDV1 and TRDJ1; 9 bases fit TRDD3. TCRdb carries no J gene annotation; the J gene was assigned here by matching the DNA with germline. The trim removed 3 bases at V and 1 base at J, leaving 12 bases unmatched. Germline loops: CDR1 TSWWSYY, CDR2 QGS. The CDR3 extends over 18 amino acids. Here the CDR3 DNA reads TGTGCTCTTGGGGAGCCCCCCGGGTGGGGATACGCCACCGATAAACTCATCTTT. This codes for CALGEPPGWGYATDKLIF.

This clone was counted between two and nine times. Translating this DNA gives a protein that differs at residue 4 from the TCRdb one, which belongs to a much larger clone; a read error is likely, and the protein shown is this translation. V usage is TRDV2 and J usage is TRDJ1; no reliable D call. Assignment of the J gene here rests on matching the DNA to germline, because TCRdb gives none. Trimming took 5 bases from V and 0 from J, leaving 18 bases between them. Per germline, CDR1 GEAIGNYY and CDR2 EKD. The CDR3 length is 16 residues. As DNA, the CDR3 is TGTGCCTGTGTCCCCCTGGAGAGCGGATACACCGATAAACTCATCTTT. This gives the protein CACVPLESGYTDKLIF.

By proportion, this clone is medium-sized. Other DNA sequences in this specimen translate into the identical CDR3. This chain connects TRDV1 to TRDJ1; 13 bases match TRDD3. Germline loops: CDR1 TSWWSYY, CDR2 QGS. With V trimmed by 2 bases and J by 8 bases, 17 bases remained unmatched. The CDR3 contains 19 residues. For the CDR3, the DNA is TGTGCTCTTGGGGAAGGGGCTAAAACCCGTACTGGGGGATACGACAAACTCATCTTT. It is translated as CALGEGAKTRTGGYDKLIF.

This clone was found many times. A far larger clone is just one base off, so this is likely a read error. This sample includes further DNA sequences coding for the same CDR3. The CDR3 loop is CACDRLGGNYTDKLIF. CDR3 DNA: TGTGCCTGTGACCGACTGGGGGGGAACTACACCGATAAACTCATCTTC. The J gene is uncalled and the V gene is TRDV2; the table's D call, TRDD3, was not checked against the DNA. CDR1 and CDR2 (germline): GEAIGNYY, EKD. The CDR3 is 16 amino acids.

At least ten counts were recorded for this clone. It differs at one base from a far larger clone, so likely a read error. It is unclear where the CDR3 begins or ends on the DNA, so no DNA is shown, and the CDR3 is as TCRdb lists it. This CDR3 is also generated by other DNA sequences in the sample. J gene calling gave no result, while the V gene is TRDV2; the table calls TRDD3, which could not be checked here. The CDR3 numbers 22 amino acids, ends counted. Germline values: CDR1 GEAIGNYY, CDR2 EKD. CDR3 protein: CACEQILGAYWGRGAYTDKLIF.

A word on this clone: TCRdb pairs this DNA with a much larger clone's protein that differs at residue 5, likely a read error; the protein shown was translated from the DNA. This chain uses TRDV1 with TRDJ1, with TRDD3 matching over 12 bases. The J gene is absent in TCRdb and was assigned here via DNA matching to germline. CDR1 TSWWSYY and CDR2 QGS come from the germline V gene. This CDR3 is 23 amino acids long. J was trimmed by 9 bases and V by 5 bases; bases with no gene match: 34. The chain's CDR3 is CALGRNQIVGPSSTNWGIQELIF. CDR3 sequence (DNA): TGTGCTCTTGGGCGTAATCAGATCGTGGGCCCTAGTAGTACAAACTGGGGGATACAGGAACTCATCTTT.

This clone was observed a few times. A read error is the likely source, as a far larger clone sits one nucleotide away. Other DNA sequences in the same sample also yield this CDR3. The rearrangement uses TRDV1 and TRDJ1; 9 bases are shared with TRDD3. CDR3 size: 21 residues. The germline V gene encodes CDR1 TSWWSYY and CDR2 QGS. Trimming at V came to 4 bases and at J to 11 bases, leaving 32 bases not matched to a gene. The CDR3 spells CALGGCSYPSVILGDRLKLIF. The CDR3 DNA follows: TGTGCTCTTGGGGGCTGTTCCTACCCGTCCGTGATACTGGGGGACCGGCTTAAGCTCATCTTT.

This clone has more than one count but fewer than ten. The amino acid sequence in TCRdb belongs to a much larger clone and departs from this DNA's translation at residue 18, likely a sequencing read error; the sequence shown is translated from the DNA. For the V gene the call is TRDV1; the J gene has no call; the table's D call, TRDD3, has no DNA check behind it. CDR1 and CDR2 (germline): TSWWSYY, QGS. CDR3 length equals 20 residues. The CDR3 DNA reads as TGTGCTCTTGGGGGAGCCCATGGGTTGGGGGATACAAGAGGTGCCGATAAACCCATCTTT. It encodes CALGGAHGLGDTRGADKPIF.

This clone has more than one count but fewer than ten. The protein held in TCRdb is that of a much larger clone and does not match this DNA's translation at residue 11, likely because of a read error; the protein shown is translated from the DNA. CDR3 residues: CACDTLAGGPPLTDKLIF. The CDR3 DNA follows: TGTGCCTGTGACACCTTAGCTGGGGGACCTCCCCTCACCGATAAACTCATCTTT. This sequence joins TRDV2 and TRDJ1, with TRDD3 matching over 8 bases. CDR3 length: 18 amino acids. V shed 0 bases, J shed 1 base, and the junction held 12 bases outside the gene matches. Per germline, CDR1 GEAIGNYY and CDR2 EKD.

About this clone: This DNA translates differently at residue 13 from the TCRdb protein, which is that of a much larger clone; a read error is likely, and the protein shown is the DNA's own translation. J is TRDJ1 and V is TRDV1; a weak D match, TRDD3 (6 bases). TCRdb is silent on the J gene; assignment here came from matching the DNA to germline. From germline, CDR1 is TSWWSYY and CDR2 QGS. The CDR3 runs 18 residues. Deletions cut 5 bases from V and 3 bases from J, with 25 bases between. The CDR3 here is CALGIHLGLGTHADKLIF. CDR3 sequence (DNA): TGTGCTCTTGGGATACACCTAGGCCTGGGGACCCACGCCGATAAACTCATCTTT.

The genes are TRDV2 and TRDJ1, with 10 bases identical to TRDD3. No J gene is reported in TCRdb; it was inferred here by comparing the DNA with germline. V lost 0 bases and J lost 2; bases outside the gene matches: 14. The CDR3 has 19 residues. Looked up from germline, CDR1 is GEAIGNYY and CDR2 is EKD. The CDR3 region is CACDTGSLYRLGDTDKLIF. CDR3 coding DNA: TGTGCCTGTGACACCGGGAGTTTGTATCGACTGGGGGATACCGATAAACTCATCTTT.

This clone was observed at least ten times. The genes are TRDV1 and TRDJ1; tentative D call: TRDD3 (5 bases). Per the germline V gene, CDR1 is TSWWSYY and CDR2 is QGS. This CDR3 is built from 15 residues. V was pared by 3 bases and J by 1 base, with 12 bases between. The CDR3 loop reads CALGDAYGPTDKLIF. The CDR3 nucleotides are TGTGCTCTTGGGGACGCATACGGACCCACCGATAAACTCATCTTT.

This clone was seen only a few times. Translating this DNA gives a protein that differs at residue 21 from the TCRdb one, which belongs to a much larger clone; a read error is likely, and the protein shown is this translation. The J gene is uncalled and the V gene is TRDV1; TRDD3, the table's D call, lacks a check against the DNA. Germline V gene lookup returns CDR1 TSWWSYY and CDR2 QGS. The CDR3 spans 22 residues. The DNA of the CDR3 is TGTGCTCTTGGGGAACTGGGATCAAGTCGTACTGGGGGATACGTCGACACCGATAAACTCACCTTT. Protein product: CALGELGSSRTGGYVDTDKLTF.

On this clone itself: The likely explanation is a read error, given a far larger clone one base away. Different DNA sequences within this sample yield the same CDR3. CDR3 protein: CALGEMNVLHPKGFNWDIASQTDKLIF. CDR3 nucleotide sequence: TGTGCTCTTGGGGAGATGAACGTTCTACATCCAAAAGGTTTCAACTGGGACATAGCAAGCCAGACCGATAAACTCATCTTT. The V call is TRDV1, the J call TRDJ1; possibly TRDD3 for D (6 bases). Here the J gene was assigned by germline matching of the DNA, as TCRdb has none. The V and J ends lost 3 bases and 2 bases respectively, with 49 bases between them. The germline CDR1 and CDR2 sequences are TSWWSYY and QGS. The CDR3 has 27 residues.